This T cell receptor beta chain was recorded in a study of shared clonotypes between healthy human individuals. Deep was the level used in running the assay. Sorted-subset replicate PCR reactions were performed with approximately 200 ng DNA, corresponding to tens of thousands of T cell genomes. The data were produced by immunoSEQ multiplex PCR, yet TCRdb's version contains in-frame clones alone and is incomplete. The sample includes some 2,500,000 clones, roughly 93% of them seen just once. Among the donors, all were Caucasian adults who lived in Nashville, Tennessee. The sequenced material came from naive CD4+ T cells from PBMCs. Subset described: CD45RA+ positively selected. This receptor was taken from a man younger than 35 in good health. Some clones in this sample may be carry-over from other donors' samples.

For the CDR3, the DNA is TGTGCCAGCAGTGAGGGACCAGGGGTATCCTATGGCTACACCTTC. This encodes CASSEGPGVSYGYTF. The V call is TRBV6-4, the J call TRBJ1-2, with D possibly matching TRBD1 (6 bases). This CDR3 has 15 residues. Trimming pared 3 bases from V and 4 bases from J, leaving 15 bases between. Germline V gives CDR1 MRHNA, CDR2 SNTAGT.